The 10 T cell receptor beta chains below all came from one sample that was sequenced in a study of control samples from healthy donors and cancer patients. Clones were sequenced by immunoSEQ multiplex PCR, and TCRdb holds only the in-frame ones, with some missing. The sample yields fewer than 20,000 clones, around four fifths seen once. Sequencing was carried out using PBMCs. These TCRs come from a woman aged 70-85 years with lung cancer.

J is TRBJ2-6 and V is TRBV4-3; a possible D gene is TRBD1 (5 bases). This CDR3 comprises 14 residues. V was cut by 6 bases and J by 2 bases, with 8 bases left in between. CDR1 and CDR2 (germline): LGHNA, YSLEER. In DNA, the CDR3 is TGCGCCAGCAGTGTGGGGCCTGGGGCCAACGTCCTGACTTTC. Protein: CASSVGPGANVLTF.

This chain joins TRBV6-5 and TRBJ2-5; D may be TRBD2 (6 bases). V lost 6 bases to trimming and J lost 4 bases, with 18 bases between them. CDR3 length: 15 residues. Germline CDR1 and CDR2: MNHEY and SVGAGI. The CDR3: CASSPGGMAGETQYF. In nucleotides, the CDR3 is TGTGCCAGCAGCCCCGGCGGGATGGCAGGAGAGACCCAGTACTTC.

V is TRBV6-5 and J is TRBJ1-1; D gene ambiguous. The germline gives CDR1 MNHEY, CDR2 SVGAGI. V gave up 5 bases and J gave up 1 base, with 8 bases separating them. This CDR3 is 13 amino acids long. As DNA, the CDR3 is TGTGCCAGCAGTACCGAGACGAACACTGAAGCTTTCTTT. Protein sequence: CASSTETNTEAFF.

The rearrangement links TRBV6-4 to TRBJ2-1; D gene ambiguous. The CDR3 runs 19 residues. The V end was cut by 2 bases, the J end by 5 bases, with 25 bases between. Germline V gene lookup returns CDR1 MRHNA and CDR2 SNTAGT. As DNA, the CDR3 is TGTGCCAGCAGTGACCTAACCAGGCGCCGACGGCAATCTCACAATGAGCAGTTCTTC. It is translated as CASSDLTRRRRQSHNEQFF.

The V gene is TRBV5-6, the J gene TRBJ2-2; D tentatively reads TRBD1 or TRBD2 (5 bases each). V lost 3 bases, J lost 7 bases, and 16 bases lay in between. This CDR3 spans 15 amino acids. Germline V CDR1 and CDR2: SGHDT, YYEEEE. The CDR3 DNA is TGTGCCAGCAGCTGGGCACCGGGACCCAACGGGGAGCTGTTTTTT. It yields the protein CASSWAPGPNGELFF.

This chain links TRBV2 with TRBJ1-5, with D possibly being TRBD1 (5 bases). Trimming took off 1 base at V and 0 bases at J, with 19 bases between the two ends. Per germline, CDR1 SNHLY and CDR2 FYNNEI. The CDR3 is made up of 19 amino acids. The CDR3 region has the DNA TGTGCCAGCAGTGAAGAGGCCAGCGGGGCGCGAAATAGCAATCAGCCCCAGCATTTT. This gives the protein CASSEEASGARNSNQPQHF.

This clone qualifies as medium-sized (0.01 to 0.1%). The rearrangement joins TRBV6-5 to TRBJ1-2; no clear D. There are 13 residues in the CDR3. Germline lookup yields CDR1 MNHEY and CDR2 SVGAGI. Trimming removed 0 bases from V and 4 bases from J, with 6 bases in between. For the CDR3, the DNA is TGTGCCAGCAGTTACTCGAGCGTCTATGGCTACACCTTC. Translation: CASSYSSVYGYTF.

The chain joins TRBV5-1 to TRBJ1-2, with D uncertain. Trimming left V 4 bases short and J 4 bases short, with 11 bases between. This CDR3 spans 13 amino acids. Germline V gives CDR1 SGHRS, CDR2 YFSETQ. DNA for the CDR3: TGCGCCAGCAGCGTCGACATGGCCTATGGCTACACCTTC. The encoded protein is CASSVDMAYGYTF.

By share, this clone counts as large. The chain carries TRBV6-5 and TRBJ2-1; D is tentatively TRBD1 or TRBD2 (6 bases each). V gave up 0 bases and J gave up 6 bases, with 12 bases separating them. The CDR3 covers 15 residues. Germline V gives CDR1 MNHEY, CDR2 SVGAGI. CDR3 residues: CASSYSRLGGNEQFF. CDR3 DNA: TGTGCCAGCAGTTACTCACGACTAGGGGGCAATGAGCAGTTCTTC.

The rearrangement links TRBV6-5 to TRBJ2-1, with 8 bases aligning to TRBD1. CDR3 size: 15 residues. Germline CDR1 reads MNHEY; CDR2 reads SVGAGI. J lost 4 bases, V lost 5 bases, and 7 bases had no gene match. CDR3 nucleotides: TGTGCCAGCAGTCCTCGGGGGACAGGATACAATGAGCAGTTCTTC. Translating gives CASSPRGTGYNEQFF.